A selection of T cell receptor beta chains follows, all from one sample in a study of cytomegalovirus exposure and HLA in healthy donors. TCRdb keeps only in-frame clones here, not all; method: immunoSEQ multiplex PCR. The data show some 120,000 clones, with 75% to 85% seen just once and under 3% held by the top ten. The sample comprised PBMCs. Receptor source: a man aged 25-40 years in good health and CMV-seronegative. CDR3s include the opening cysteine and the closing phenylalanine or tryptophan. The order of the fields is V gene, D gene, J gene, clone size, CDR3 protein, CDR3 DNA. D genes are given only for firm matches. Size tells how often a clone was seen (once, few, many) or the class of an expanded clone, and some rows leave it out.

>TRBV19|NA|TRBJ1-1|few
CASIPRDGNEAFF
TGTGCCAGTATCCCACGGGATGGTAATGAAGCTTTCTTT
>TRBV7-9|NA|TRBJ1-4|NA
CASSLAAGTSGGEKLFF
TGTGCCAGCAGCTTAGCGGCCGGGACGTCGGGGGGGGAAAAACTGTTTTTT
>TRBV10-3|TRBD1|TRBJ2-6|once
CAISGTGTGSSVLTF
TGTGCCATCAGTGGGACCGGGACAGGGAGTAGTGTCCTGACTTTC
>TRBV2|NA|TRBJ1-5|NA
CASGDISSNQPQHF
TGTGCCAGCGGCGACATATCTAGCAATCAGCCCCAGCATTTT
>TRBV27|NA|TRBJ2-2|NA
CASSLTGELFF
TGTGCCAGCAGTTTAACAGGGGAGCTGTTTTTT
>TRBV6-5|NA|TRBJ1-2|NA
CASSYSTAHGYTF
TGTGCCAGCAGTTACTCGACTGCTCATGGCTACACCTTC
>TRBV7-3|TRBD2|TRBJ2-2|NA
CASSSLAGDTGELFF
TGTGCCAGCAGCAGCCTAGCGGGAGACACCGGGGAGCTGTTTTTT
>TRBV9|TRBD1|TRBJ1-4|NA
CASSVEGQGNEKLFF
TGTGCCAGCAGCGTAGAGGGACAGGGGAATGAAAAACTGTTTTTT
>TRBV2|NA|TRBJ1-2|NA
CASSPGVANYGYTF
TGTGCCAGCAGTCCAGGGGTTGCTAACTATGGCTACACCTTC
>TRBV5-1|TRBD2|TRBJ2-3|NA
CASSLAGGLAGWDTQYF
TGCGCCAGCAGCTTGGCCGGGGGGCTAGCGGGATGGGATACGCAGTATTTT
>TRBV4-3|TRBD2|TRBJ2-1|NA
CASSQVFSGTVDEQFF
TGCGCCAGCAGCCAAGTTTTCAGCGGGACGGTAGATGAGCAGTTCTTC
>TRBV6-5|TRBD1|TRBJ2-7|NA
CASKLGGTGIYEQYF
TGTGCCAGCAAACTCGGCGGGACAGGGATTTACGAGCAGTACTTC
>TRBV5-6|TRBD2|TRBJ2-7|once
CASSSGLAGVSYEQYF
TGTGCCAGCAGCTCCGGACTAGCGGGAGTATCCTACGAGCAGTACTTC
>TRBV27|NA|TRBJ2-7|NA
CASSLFSAGRDEQYF
TGTGCCAGCAGTTTATTTTCGGCGGGACGGGACGAGCAGTACTTC
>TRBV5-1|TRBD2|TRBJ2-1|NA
CASSLGLAGINEQFF
TGCGCCAGCAGCTTGGGACTAGCGGGAATCAATGAGCAGTTCTTC
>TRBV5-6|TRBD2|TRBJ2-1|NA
CASSPRLAGSDNEQFF
TGTGCCAGCAGCCCTCGACTAGCGGGAAGTGACAATGAGCAGTTCTTC
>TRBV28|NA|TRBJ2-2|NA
CASSLRAGELFF
TGTGCCAGCAGTCTCAGGGCCGGGGAGCTGTTTTTT
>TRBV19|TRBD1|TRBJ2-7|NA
CASSIEGAYEQYF
TGTGCCAGTAGTATTGAGGGGGCGTACGAGCAGTACTTC
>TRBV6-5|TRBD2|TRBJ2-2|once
CASSLQREITGELFF
TGTGCCAGCAGTTTACAGCGGGAGATCACCGGGGAGCTGTTTTTT
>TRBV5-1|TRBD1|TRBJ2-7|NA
CASNRGEGSYEQYF
TGCGCCAGCAACAGGGGAGAGGGGTCCTACGAGCAGTACTTC
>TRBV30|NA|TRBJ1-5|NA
CAWSNNQGNQPQHF
TGTGCCTGGAGTAATAATCAGGGGAATCAGCCCCAGCATTTT
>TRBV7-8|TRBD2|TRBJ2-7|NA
CASSLALAGPAYEQYF
TGTGCCAGCAGCTTAGCCCTAGCGGGGCCCGCCTACGAGCAGTACTTC
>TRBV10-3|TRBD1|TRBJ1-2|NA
CAIRGDSAGGYTF
TGTGCCATCAGAGGGGACAGCGCTGGCGGCTACACCTTC
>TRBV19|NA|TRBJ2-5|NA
CASSWGRLQETQYF
TGTGCCAGTAGTTGGGGGCGTCTCCAAGAGACCCAGTACTTC
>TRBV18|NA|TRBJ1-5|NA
CASSPQPPSGDSNQPQHF
TGTGCCAGCTCACCTCAACCACCCTCAGGGGACAGCAATCAGCCCCAGCATTTT
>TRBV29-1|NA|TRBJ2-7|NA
CSALADSYEQYF
TGCAGCGCCCTAGCGGACAGCTACGAGCAGTACTTC
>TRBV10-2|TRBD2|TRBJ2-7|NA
CASSETRDREDYEQYF
TGCGCCAGCAGTGAAACACGGGACCGGGAGGACTACGAGCAGTACTTC
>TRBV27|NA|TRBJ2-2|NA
CASSLYPGKDTGELFF
TGTGCCAGCAGTTTATATCCCGGGAAGGACACCGGGGAGCTGTTTTTT
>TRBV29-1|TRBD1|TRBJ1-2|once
CSVELDRYYGYPF
TGCAGCGTTGAACTGGACAGGTACTATGGCTACCCCTTC
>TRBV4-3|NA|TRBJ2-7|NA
CASSRETGDYEQYF
TGCGCCAGCAGCCGAGAGACAGGAGACTACGAGCAGTACTTC
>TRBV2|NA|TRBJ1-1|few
CASSQGYTEAFF
TGTGCCAGCAGCCAGGGGTACACTGAAGCTTTCTTT
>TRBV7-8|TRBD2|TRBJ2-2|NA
CASSSLAGPNTGELFF
TGTGCCAGCAGCTCTTTAGCGGGCCCGAACACCGGGGAGCTGTTTTTT
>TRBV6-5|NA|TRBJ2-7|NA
CASSYSSGGASYEQYF
TGTGCCAGCAGTTACTCGTCGGGTGGAGCTAGCTACGAGCAGTACTTC
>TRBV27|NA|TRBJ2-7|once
CASSLGSEQYF
TGTGCCAGCAGTTTAGGCTCCGAGCAGTACTTC
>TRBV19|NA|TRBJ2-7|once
CASSIGGLHYEQYF
TGTGCCAGTAGTATAGGGGGACTTCACTACGAGCAGTACTTC
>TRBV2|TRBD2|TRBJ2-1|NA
CASKRTSGGSRDEQFF
TGTGCCAGCAAACGGACTAGCGGGGGATCTAGGGATGAGCAGTTCTTC
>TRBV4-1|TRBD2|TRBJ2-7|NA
CASSHSGNSYEQYF
TGCGCCAGCAGCCATAGCGGGAACTCCTACGAGCAGTACTTC
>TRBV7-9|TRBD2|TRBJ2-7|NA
CSSSDSGTSYEQYF
TGTTCCAGCAGCGATAGCGGGACGTCCTACGAGCAGTACTTC
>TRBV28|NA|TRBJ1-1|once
CASNPDRNTEAFF
TGTGCCAGCAACCCCGACAGGAACACTGAAGCTTTCTTT
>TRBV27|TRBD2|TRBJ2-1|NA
CASSLGLAVLNEQFF
TGTGCCAGCAGCCTGGGACTAGCGGTGCTCAATGAGCAGTTCTTC
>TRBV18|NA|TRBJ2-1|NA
CASSRGTQDRNEQFF
TGTGCCAGCTCACGCGGGACTCAGGACCGCAATGAGCAGTTCTTC
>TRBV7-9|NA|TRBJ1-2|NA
CASSLVGANYGYTF
TGTGCCAGCAGCTTAGTAGGGGCAAACTATGGCTACACCTTC